The 30 T cell receptor beta chains in this list originate from one sample, sequenced in a study of early T cells in non-severe SARS-CoV-2 infection. TCRdb passed the 5' RACE reads through MiXCR, listing each CDR3 protein once. The profile shows tens of thousands of distinct CDR3 sequences, roughly 6.3% of them singletons. The material sequenced was whole blood. The receptors come from an adult who was a healthcare worker with PCR-confirmed SARS-CoV-2 infection or an uninfected control (not recorded which).

This clonotype was detected a few times. This sequence joins TRBV19 and TRBJ2-1; 13 positions match TRBD2. Germline V CDR1 and CDR2: LNHDA, SQIVND (reference sequence). The V and J ends lost 8 bases and 3 bases, in that order; junction bases with no gene match: 13. The CDR3 contains 18 residues. The CDR3 protein is CASSGARTSGSRYNEQFF. The CDR3 DNA sequence: TGTGCCAGTTCCGGGGCTAGGACTAGCGGGAGTCGCTACAATGAGCAGTTCTTC.

This chain joins TRBV4-3 and TRBJ2-2, with 11 bases that match TRBD2. Germline CDR1 reads LGHNA; CDR2 reads YSLEER. CDR3 length equals 16 residues. V was clipped by 4 bases and J by 4 bases; unmatched bases: 5. The CDR3 DNA sequence: TGCGCCAGCAGCCGAACTAGCGGGAGCGGCACCGGGGAGCTGTTTTTT. This codes for CASSRTSGSGTGELFF.

In this sample, this clonotype turned up many times. The gene calls are TRBV7-9 and TRBJ2-1; perhaps TRBD1 as D (6 bases). From germline, CDR1 is SEHNR and CDR2 FQNEAQ (reference sequence). Trimming took 4 bases from V and 2 from J, leaving 12 bases between them. This CDR3 has 15 amino acids. The CDR3 protein is CASSSASGAYNEQFF. The CDR3 DNA is TGTGCCAGCAGCTCTGCCTCAGGGGCCTACAATGAGCAGTTCTTC.

This clonotype was seen at least ten times. V gene TRBV6-2 or TRBV6-3 combines with J gene TRBJ2-2; D uncertain. V lost 1 base and J 0 bases, leaving 6 bases between the germline ends. In germline, CDR1 is MNHEY, CDR2 SVGEGT. The CDR3 contains 15 residues. The CDR3: CASSYFITNTGELFF. For the CDR3, the DNA is TGTGCCAGCAGTTACTTCATCACGAACACCGGGGAGCTGTTTTTT.

The chain couples TRBV5-1 to TRBJ2-1; D is perhaps TRBD1 or TRBD2 (5 bases each). The CDR3 runs 15 residues. Germline CDR1 and CDR2: SGHRS and YFSETQ. Trimming removed 4 bases at V and 10 bases at J, with 21 bases between. The CDR3 protein is CASSPHPREGYEQFF. In nucleotides, the CDR3 is TGCGCCAGCAGCCCCCATCCTCGCGAGGGGTACGAGCAGTTCTTC. The variable domain in full, with the rest retrieved from reference TRBV5-1 and TRBJ2-1, is KAGVTQTPRYLIKTRGQQVTLSCSPISGHRSVSWYQQTPGQGLQFLFEYFSETQRNKGNFPGRFSGRQFSNSRSEMNVSTLELGDSALYLCASSPHPREGYEQFFGPGTRLTVL.

Ten or more counts support this clonotype. V gene TRBV5-1 combines with J gene TRBJ2-1, with 9 bases matching TRBD2. This CDR3 has 18 residues. CDR1 and CDR2 (germline): SGHRS, YFSETQ. V gave up 1 base and J gave up 7 bases; unmatched junction bases: 15. DNA for the CDR3: TGCGCCAGCAGCTTGATCCCTTTCGCGCGGGAGGGCCGTAATGAGCAGTTCTTC. Amino acid sequence: CASSLIPFAREGRNEQFF. Looking up the rest from reference TRBV5-1 and TRBJ2-1 gives the full variable domain: KAGVTQTPRYLIKTRGQQVTLSCSPISGHRSVSWYQQTPGQGLQFLFEYFSETQRNKGNFPGRFSGRQFSNSRSEMNVSTLELGDSALYLCASSLIPFAREGRNEQFFGPGTRLTVL.

This clonotype was found a few times. The chain combines TRBV5-1 with TRBJ1-2, with D possibly TRBD1 on 5 matching bases. The CDR3 is 16 residues long. Trimming removed 4 bases from V and 8 bases from J, with 24 bases in between. CDR1 SGHRS and CDR2 YFSETQ come from the germline V gene. The chain's CDR3 is CASSAEFRDLRKGYTF. CDR3 DNA sequence: TGCGCCAGCAGCGCAGAGTTCCGGGACCTACGGAAGGGCTACACCTTC.

The rearrangement links TRBV15 to TRBJ1-1; 12 nucleotides match TRBD1. CDR3 length equals 16 residues. In germline, CDR1 is LNHNV, CDR2 YYDKDF (reference sequence). V trimming: 3 bases; J trimming: 7 bases; junction bases outside the gene matches: 9. CDR3 sequence (DNA): TGTGCCACCAGCAGTACCGGGACAGGGGGCGCGTTTGAAGCTTTCTTT. Translation gives CATSSTGTGGAFEAFF.

This clonotype was seen repeatedly, ten times or more. This chain uses TRBV5-6 with TRBJ1-5; D is ambiguous. This CDR3 region has 12 residues. Germline V gives CDR1 SGHDT, CDR2 YYEEEE. V was clipped by 3 bases and J by 5 bases, with 6 bases between them. CDR3 coding DNA: TGTGCCAGCAGCTCGCCGGATCAGCCCCAGCATTTT. Its protein is CASSSPDQPQHF.

This clonotype has a handful of counts. The rearrangement joins TRBV6-6 to TRBJ2-7; TRBD1 matches 9 bases. The CDR3 contains 19 residues. CDR1 is MNHNY and CDR2 is SVGAGI in the germline V gene (reference sequence). The ends lost 2 bases at V and 0 bases at J; junction bases unmatched: 14. CDR3: CASSYRDRDPSSRSYEQYF. CDR3 coding DNA: TGTGCCAGCAGTTACAGGGACAGGGATCCCTCCTCGCGCTCCTACGAGCAGTACTTC.

V and J are TRBV19 and TRBJ2-7; 10 bases are a match to TRBD1. CDR1 LNHDA and CDR2 SQIVND come from the germline V gene (reference sequence). The CDR3 is 14 residues long. V lost 6 bases and J lost 2; bases outside the gene matches: 4. The CDR3 spells CASRDRGKAYEQYF. Here the CDR3 DNA reads TGTGCCAGTAGGGACAGGGGGAAAGCCTACGAGCAGTACTTC.

This sequence joins TRBV9 and TRBJ2-7; D not certain. The germline V and J ends were trimmed by 5 bases and 0 bases, with 15 bases remaining between them. Per the germline V gene, CDR1 is SGDLS and CDR2 is YYNGEE. The CDR3 is 15 residues long. The chain's CDR3 is CASSHSAAFSYEQYF. In DNA form, the CDR3 reads TGTGCCAGCAGTCATTCCGCGGCTTTCTCCTACGAGCAGTACTTC.

This clonotype was found a few times. The CDR3 DNA sequence: TGTGCCAGCAGTTTGACAGACACCGGGGAGCTGTTTTTT. This codes for CASSLTDTGELFF. The rearrangement joins TRBV6-2 or TRBV6-3 to TRBJ2-2, with D perhaps TRBD1 (5 bases). CDR3 size: 13 residues. Per the germline V gene, CDR1 is MNHEY and CDR2 is SVGEGT. With 4 bases removed from V and 3 bases from J, the gap between germline ends came to 6 bases.

This clonotype occurred a few times. This chain joins TRBV11-2 and TRBJ2-5, with no clear D. There are 15 residues in the CDR3. CDR1 SGHAT and CDR2 FQNNGV come from the germline V gene. The V end was cut by 2 bases, the J end by 3 bases, with 13 bases between. The CDR3 DNA sequence: TGTGCCAGCAGCTTAAACGCCATCACAGAAGAGACCCAGTACTTC. As protein: CASSLNAITEETQYF.

J is TRBJ2-7 and V is TRBV12-3 or TRBV12-4, with 8 positions matching TRBD2. J was trimmed by 0 bases and V by 5 bases; bases with no gene match: 12. The CDR3 has 17 residues. The CDR3 region is CASSPPGASGSSYEQYF. CDR3 DNA sequence: TGTGCCAGCAGTCCCCCGGGGGCGAGCGGGAGCTCCTACGAGCAGTACTTC.

This clonotype was seen only a few times. An end of the junction does not agree with germline; a read error may underlie this. The chain links TRBV20-1 to TRBJ2-1, with a tentative D call TRBD2 (6 bases). Germline CDR1 and CDR2: DFQATT and SNEGSKA (reference sequence). The length of the CDR3 is 15 residues. The DNA for the CDR3 is TGCAGGGCTAGAGATCTGCGGGGATCCTACAATGAGCAGTTCTTC. Its translation: CRARDLRGSYNEQFF.

This clonotype was observed a handful of times. The gene calls are TRBV3-1 and TRBJ2-3; 8 bases are shared with TRBD2. Trimming at V came to 1 base and at J to 6 bases, leaving 9 bases not matched to a gene. CDR1 is LGHDT, CDR2 YNNKEL, per germline (reference sequence). The CDR3 consists of 16 residues. The CDR3 coding sequence is TGTGCCAGCAGCCAAGGGGGTAGCGGGATCGTCGATACGCAGTATTTT. Its translation: CASSQGGSGIVDTQYF.

This clonotype was observed many times. At one boundary the junction diverges from the germline segment, which might be a read error. The chain carries TRBV28 and TRBJ2-7; D is ambiguous. Germline assignment: CDR1 MDHEN and CDR2 SYDVKM. The CDR3 covers 12 residues. The CDR3 DNA reads TGTGCCAGCAGTTTATTCATGTACGGGCAGTACTTC. Amino acid sequence: CASSLFMYGQYF.

The chain carries TRBV16 and TRBJ1-1, with D uncertain. CDR1 KGHSY and CDR2 FQNENV come from the germline V gene. V dropped 4 bases and J dropped 8 bases, with 8 bases sitting between them. The CDR3 length is 11 residues. The CDR3 is CASSPESEAFF. As DNA, the CDR3 is TGTGCCAGCAGCCCTGAGTCGGAAGCTTTCTTT.

The chain is built from TRBV3-1 and TRBJ2-7; D call uncertain. V was cut by 4 bases and J by 4 bases, with 11 bases left in between. The CDR3 extends over 13 amino acids. Per germline, CDR1 LGHDT and CDR2 YNNKEL (reference sequence). The CDR3 spells CASSLPWVYEQYF. In DNA, the CDR3 is TGTGCCAGCAGCCTCCCATGGGTATACGAGCAGTACTTC.

This clonotype has ten or more counts. This chain connects TRBV5-4 to TRBJ2-1; 8 nucleotides agree with TRBD2. The V gene's germline CDR1 is SGHNT and CDR2 YYREEE (reference sequence). V dropped 0 bases and J dropped 4; count of bases not matched to a gene: 15. The CDR3 loop spans 19 amino acids. The CDR3 region has the DNA TGTGCCAGCAGCTTGGCGGGGGTAGCGGGAATGAGAGGATACAATGAGCAGTTCTTC. This sequence encodes CASSLAGVAGMRGYNEQFF.

Of note for this clonotype: A much more abundant neighbour one base away suggests this may be a read error. The chain uses TRBV7-2 and TRBJ2-1; D gene uncertain. The CDR3 spans 16 residues. Trimming cost V 3 bases and J 0 bases, with 12 bases left between them. Germline CDR1 SGHTA, CDR2 FQGNSA. The CDR3 DNA follows: TGTGCCAGCAGCTTTAAGCCGCCGTACTCCTACAATGAGCAGTTCTTC. It specifies CASSFKPPYSYNEQFF.

This clonotype was observed at least ten times. The chain recombines TRBV28 with TRBJ2-1, with 8 bases identical to TRBD2. The V and J ends lost 5 bases and 9 bases, in that order; junction bases with no gene match: 6. This CDR3 has 13 residues. The germline V gene encodes CDR1 MDHEN and CDR2 SYDVKM. The CDR3 loop is CASSLRAGAEQFF. The CDR3 bases are TGTGCCAGCAGTCTACGAGCGGGAGCTGAGCAGTTCTTC. Supplemented by reference TRBV28 and TRBJ2-1, the full variable domain reads DVKVTQSSRYLVKRTGEKVFLECVQDMDHENMFWYRQDPGLGLRLIYFSYDVKMKEKGDIPEGYSVSREKKERFSLILESASTNQTSMYLCASSLRAGAEQFFGPGTRLTVL.

This clonotype turned up a few times. The chain carries TRBV30 and TRBJ2-3; no firm D call. The germline V gene encodes CDR1 GTSNPN and CDR2 SVGIG (reference sequence). This CDR3 comprises 12 residues. V was cut by 5 bases and J by 8 bases, with 14 bases left in between. CDR3 sequence (DNA): TGTGCCTGGGGGCTAGGGTCGGGTACGCAGTATTTT. Its protein is CAWGLGSGTQYF.

This clonotype was recorded a few times. V gene TRBV5-4 combines with J gene TRBJ2-1; 7 nucleotides line up with TRBD2. The CDR3 is made up of 16 amino acids. CDR1 SGHNT and CDR2 YYREEE come from the germline V gene (reference sequence). With V trimmed by 4 bases and J by 4 bases, 11 bases remained unmatched. The CDR3 DNA follows: TGTGCCAGCAGCCTGGCGGCGGGAGCATCTTACAATGAGCAGTTCTTC. Encoded protein: CASSLAAGASYNEQFF.

The chain couples TRBV28 to TRBJ2-2, with no clear D. This CDR3 has 13 amino acids. The germline V gene has CDR1 MDHEN and CDR2 SYDVKM. The V end lost 4 bases, the J end lost 4 bases, and 7 bases lay between the germline ends. This CDR3 is CASSSAITGELFF. CDR3 nucleotides: TGTGCCAGCAGTTCCGCAATCACCGGGGAGCTGTTTTTT. Using reference TRBV28 and TRBJ2-2 for the parts outside the CDR3, the full variable domain is DVKVTQSSRYLVKRTGEKVFLECVQDMDHENMFWYRQDPGLGLRLIYFSYDVKMKEKGDIPEGYSVSREKKERFSLILESASTNQTSMYLCASSSAITGELFFGEGSRLTVL.

In its sample, this clonotype was seen many times. V and J are TRBV11-2 and TRBJ2-2; TRBD1 matches 11 bases. Germline V gene data show CDR1 as SGHAT and CDR2 as FQNNGV. The V gene end was trimmed by 5 bases and the J gene end by 3 bases; junction bases not matched to a gene: 8. This CDR3 is built from 17 residues. The CDR3 DNA is TGTGCCAGCAGCAACCAGCCGGGACAGGGGGACACCGGGGAGCTGTTTTTT. Amino acids: CASSNQPGQGDTGELFF.

This clonotype appeared many times. The chain carries TRBV7-9 and TRBJ2-1; 11 bases align to TRBD2. CDR3 length: 17 amino acids. CDR1 and CDR2 from the germline V gene are SEHNR and FQNEAQ (reference sequence). The V segment lost 2 bases and the J segment 6 bases; nucleotides outside the gene matches: 9. The CDR3 nucleotides read TGTGCCAGCAGCTTACGCCTAGCGGGAGGATTCCCCAATGAGCAGTTCTTC. It is translated as CASSLRLAGGFPNEQFF.

A few counts support this clonotype. This chain uses TRBV28 with TRBJ2-7; D not resolved. Germline V gene data show CDR1 as MDHEN and CDR2 as SYDVKM. This CDR3 has 11 residues. CDR3 coding DNA: TGTGTGGCGACTGGAGCCTACGAGCAGTACTTC. Translating it yields CVATGAYEQYF.

The table lists this clonotype with many counts. J is TRBJ2-7 and V is TRBV6-1, with D possibly being TRBD1 (6 bases). Germline V gene data show CDR1 as MNHNS and CDR2 as SASEGT. Trimming removed 4 bases at V and 1 base at J, with 11 bases between. The CDR3 consists of 14 residues. The CDR3 nucleotides read TGTGCCAGCAGTGCTCAAGGGGGTTCCTACGAGCAGTACTTC. Its translation is CASSAQGGSYEQYF.